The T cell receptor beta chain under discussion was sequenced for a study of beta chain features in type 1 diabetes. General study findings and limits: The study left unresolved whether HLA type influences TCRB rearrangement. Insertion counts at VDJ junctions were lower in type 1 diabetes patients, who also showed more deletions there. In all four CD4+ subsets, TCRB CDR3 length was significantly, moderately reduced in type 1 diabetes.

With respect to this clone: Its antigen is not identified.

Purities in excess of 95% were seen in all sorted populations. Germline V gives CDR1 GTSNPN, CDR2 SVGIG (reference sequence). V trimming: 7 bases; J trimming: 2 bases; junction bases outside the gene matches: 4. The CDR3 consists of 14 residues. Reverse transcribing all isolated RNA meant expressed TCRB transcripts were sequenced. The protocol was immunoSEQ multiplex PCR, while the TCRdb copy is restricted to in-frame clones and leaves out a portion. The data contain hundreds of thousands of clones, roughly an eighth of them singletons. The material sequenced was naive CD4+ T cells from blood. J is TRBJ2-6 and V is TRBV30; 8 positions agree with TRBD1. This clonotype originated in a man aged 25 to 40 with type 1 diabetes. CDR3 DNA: TGTGCCTATGACAGGGGCGCTGGGGCCAACGTCCTGACTTTC. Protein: CAYDRGAGANVLTF.